This TCR beta chain was retrieved from a study of T cell repertoires in cytomegalovirus infection. General study points: Carriers of CMV and the relevant HLA type were discriminated by public TCR beta frequency.

TCRdb processed the reads anew with MiXCR; each CDR3 protein has one entry. In the table there are around 900,000 distinct CDR3 sequences, around 30% of which are singletons. With regard to this clonotype: Its antigen is not known.

The specimen comprised cultured CD8+ T cells from PBMCs, sampled from culture after CMV antigen stimulation. This sequence originates from a human donor in good health (CMV status not recorded). Some clones in this sample may be carry-over from other donors' samples.

CDR3 nucleotides: TGCGCCAGCAGCCACCCTGACGTGGGCCGGGAGACCCAGTACTTC. As protein: CASSHPDVGRETQYF. The chain links TRBV4-1 to TRBJ2-5, with D unresolved. The CDR3 runs to 15 residues. The V gene's germline CDR1 is MGHRA and CDR2 YSYEKL. V gave up 3 bases and J gave up 5 bases, with 16 bases separating them.